The 19 T cell receptor beta chains given below trace back to one sample, sequenced in a study of cytomegalovirus exposure and HLA in healthy donors. Repertoires were generated with immunoSEQ multiplex PCR, while TCRdb's copy carries only in-frame clones and drops some. The table shows around 220,000 clones, with approximately 88% occurring only once. The sample consisted of PBMCs. The receptors were sampled from a woman aged 25-40 years in good health and CMV-seropositive.

Written as DNA, the CDR3 is TGTGCCAGCAGTTTAAAGGGTATGAACACTGAAGCTTTCTTT. Translating gives CASSLKGMNTEAFF. The gene calls are TRBV27 and TRBJ1-1, with D uncertain. This CDR3 spans 14 amino acids. The V end lost 2 bases, the J end lost 0 bases, and 7 bases lay between the germline ends. The germline CDR1 and CDR2 sequences are MNHEY and SMNVEV (reference sequence).

The V and J genes are TRBV12-5 and TRBJ2-1; D is tentatively TRBD1 or TRBD2 (5 bases each). The germline V and J ends were trimmed by 0 bases and 0 bases, with 12 bases remaining between them. Germline CDR1 and CDR2: LGHNT and FRNRAP. CDR3 length: 17 amino acids. Here the CDR3 DNA reads TGTGCTAGTGGTTTGGTACGGGACGGAAGCTCCTACAATGAGCAGTTCTTC. It codes for CASGLVRDGSSYNEQFF.

This chain uses TRBV6-1 with TRBJ1-1; a possible D gene is TRBD1 (6 bases). V was pared by 0 bases and J by 6 bases, with 17 bases between. This CDR3 has 16 residues. Germline CDR1 is MNHNS and CDR2 is SASEGT. CDR3 sequence (DNA): TGTGCCAGCAGTGAAGCGCGAGCGGGGGGGCGAGCTGAAGCTTTCTTT. Protein sequence: CASSEARAGGRAEAFF.

This clone is a singleton in its sample. The chain has TRBV11-2 and TRBJ2-7; 7 bases align to TRBD2. Trimming at V came to 5 bases and at J to 2 bases, leaving 9 bases not matched to a gene. CDR1 is SGHAT, CDR2 FQNNGV, per germline. This CDR3 is built from 15 residues. As DNA, the CDR3 is TGTGCCAGCAGCAGCGAATCAACTAGCGCCTACGAGCAGTACTTC. Its translation is CASSSESTSAYEQYF.

The chain is built from TRBV27 and TRBJ1-2; D is possibly TRBD1 (5 bases). V gave up 5 bases and J gave up 6 bases, with 16 bases separating them. CDR3 length: 14 amino acids. Looked up from germline, CDR1 is MNHEY and CDR2 is SMNVEV (reference sequence). CDR3 sequence reads: CASSPWDPNNGYTF. The DNA for the CDR3 is TGTGCCAGCAGTCCCTGGGACCCGAACAATGGCTACACCTTC.

This rearrangement joins TRBV2 to TRBJ2-1, with no clear D. CDR1 is SNHLY and CDR2 is FYNNEI in the germline V gene. The CDR3 contains 13 residues. V was clipped by 6 bases and J by 2 bases, with 8 bases between them. CDR3 region: CASSPDAYNEQFF. The CDR3 bases are TGTGCCAGCAGCCCGGACGCCTACAATGAGCAGTTCTTC.

The table lists this clone with a few counts. The chain recombines TRBV10-1 with TRBJ1-5, with D hard to call. The CDR3 consists of 11 residues. V shed 6 bases and J shed 6 bases, with 6 bases lying between them. CDR1 and CDR2 (germline): WNHNN, SYGVQD (reference sequence). In nucleotides, the CDR3 is TGCGCCAGCAGGGATTTTCAGCCCCAGCATTTT. Translated: CASRDFQPQHF.

This rearrangement joins TRBV6-5 to TRBJ2-7; possibly TRBD1 or TRBD2 for D (5 bases each). The CDR3 loop spans 15 amino acids. Germline V gene sequence: CDR1 MNHEY, CDR2 SVGAGI. V was pared by 6 bases and J by 3 bases, with 18 bases between. The CDR3 loop reads CASRPERDGYYEQYF. The CDR3 DNA follows: TGTGCCAGCAGACCCGAGAGGGACGGATACTACGAGCAGTACTTC.

This chain links TRBV9 with TRBJ2-5; TRBD1 aligns across 8 bases. This CDR3 comprises 13 residues. CDR1 and CDR2 from the germline V gene are SGDLS and YYNGEE. Trimming removed 3 bases from V and 5 bases from J; junction bases left unmatched: 3. The CDR3 bases are TGTGCCAGCAGCGCTACAGGGGGGGAGACCCAGTACTTC. Translating gives CASSATGGETQYF.

The gene calls are TRBV6-1 and TRBJ2-7; the D is unclear. Trimming left V 10 bases short and J 2 bases short, with 9 bases between. The length of the CDR3 is 11 residues. Germline assignment: CDR1 MNHNS and CDR2 SASEGT. The CDR3 bases are TGTGCCACACAGATCACCTACGAGCAGTACTTC. It is translated as CATQITYEQYF.

As DNA, the CDR3 is TGTGCCAGCAGTTACACTAGGAGGGGGAACAATGAGCAGTTCTTC. Translation: CASSYTRRGNNEQFF. This chain uses TRBV6-5 with TRBJ2-1, with D perhaps assigned TRBD1 or TRBD2 (6 bases each). CDR1 and CDR2 (germline): MNHEY, SVGAGI. V lost 2 bases and J lost 5, with 13 bases in between. The CDR3 runs to 15 residues.

This clone was picked up one time. The chain carries TRBV6-5 and TRBJ1-1; D remains ambiguous. Germline lookup yields CDR1 MNHEY and CDR2 SVGAGI. The germline V and J ends were trimmed by 0 bases and 5 bases, with 7 bases remaining between them. There are 13 residues in the CDR3. CDR3 amino acids: CASSYSKDTEAFF. The CDR3 DNA is TGTGCCAGCAGTTACTCGAAGGATACTGAAGCTTTCTTT.

This rearrangement joins TRBV4-3 to TRBJ2-7; TRBD2 aligns across 7 bases. Germline CDR1 LGHNA, CDR2 YSLEER. V was pared by 1 base and J by 4 bases, with 7 bases of the junction left unmatched. This CDR3 is built from 15 residues. CDR3 nucleotides: TGCGCCAGCAGCCAAGTTTTTGGTAGCGGGTACGAGCAGTACTTC. Residues: CASSQVFGSGYEQYF.

The chain links TRBV11-2 to TRBJ1-1; D is unclear. V dropped 5 bases and J dropped 2 bases, with 15 bases sitting between them. The CDR3 runs 15 residues. Germline V lookup: CDR1 SGHAT, CDR2 FQNNGV. CDR3 amino acids: CASSDYSPPNTEAFF. In DNA, the CDR3 is TGTGCCAGCAGCGATTATAGTCCGCCAAACACTGAAGCTTTCTTT.

The V call is TRBV5-1, the J call TRBJ1-2; tentative D call: TRBD1 (5 bases). Germline values: CDR1 SGHRS, CDR2 YFSETQ. The CDR3 totals 14 residues. V was cut by 0 bases and J by 6 bases, with 12 bases left in between. The CDR3 here is CASSLGQGGDGYTF. The DNA of the CDR3 is TGCGCCAGCAGCTTGGGGCAGGGAGGGGATGGCTACACCTTC.

The chain combines TRBV25-1 with TRBJ2-1; tentatively, D is TRBD2 (6 bases). The V end was cut by 3 bases, the J end by 9 bases, with 15 bases between. The CDR3 covers 14 residues. The germline V gene encodes CDR1 MGHDK and CDR2 SYGVNS. The CDR3 is CASSDRRGMGEQFF. The CDR3 DNA is TGTGCCAGCAGTGATCGGCGGGGAATGGGTGAGCAGTTCTTC.

The chain links TRBV7-6 to TRBJ2-7; 7 bases align to TRBD1. The junction had 7 bases not matched to a gene; V was cut back by 4 bases and J by 1 base. Germline CDR1 SGHVS, CDR2 FNYEAQ. The CDR3 has 15 residues. As DNA, the CDR3 is TGTGCCAGCAGCTCCCGACAGGGTGTGTCCTACGAGCAGTACTTC. It is translated as CASSSRQGVSYEQYF.

This clone has only a few counts. This rearrangement joins TRBV27 to TRBJ2-2; no definite D call. The length of the CDR3 is 14 residues. V was pared by 3 bases and J by 4 bases, with 9 bases between. CDR1 is MNHEY and CDR2 is SMNVEV in the germline V gene (reference sequence). The CDR3 protein is CASSLGPVTGELFF. The CDR3 bases are TGTGCCAGCAGTTTGGGTCCGGTCACCGGGGAGCTGTTTTTT.

V and J are TRBV28 and TRBJ2-1; D is uncertain. Per the germline V gene, CDR1 is MDHEN and CDR2 is SYDVKM. The germline V and J ends were trimmed by 3 bases and 4 bases, with 4 bases remaining between them. The CDR3 is 12 residues long. The CDR3 loop reads CASSLRYNEQFF. The DNA for the CDR3 is TGTGCCAGCAGTTTGCGTTACAATGAGCAGTTCTTC.